These 29 T cell receptor beta chains were sequenced from one sample in a study of blood T cell repertoires in COVID-19. This table comes from immunoSEQ multiplex PCR, and its TCRdb copy is limited to in-frame clones, with some not included. This table has some 240,000 clones, around 82% appearing once. The sequenced sample consisted of peripheral blood. The receptors originated from an older woman with acute or convalescent COVID-19.

The chain is built from TRBV2 and TRBJ1-2, with 8 bases fitting TRBD1. Germline CDR1 reads SNHLY; CDR2 reads FYNNEI. V shed 9 bases, J shed 4 bases, and the junction held 19 bases outside the gene matches. The CDR3 extends over 17 amino acids. CDR3 in amino acids: CASTRSIGTGDVYGYTF. As DNA, the CDR3 is TGTGCCAGTACCCGGAGTATAGGGACAGGAGACGTCTATGGCTACACCTTC.

This rearrangement joins TRBV3-1 (or the pseudogene TRBV3-2) to TRBJ2-5, with D perhaps matching TRBD2 (6 bases). The germline CDR1 and CDR2 sequences are LGHDT and YNNKEL (reference sequence). The V end lost 2 bases, the J end lost 5 bases, and 15 bases lay between the germline ends. There are 15 residues in the CDR3. The CDR3 bases are TGTGCCAGCAGCCAAACAAACGGGGCGGGGGAGACCCAGTACTTC. Amino acid sequence: CASSQTNGAGETQYF.

The chain has TRBV5-4 and TRBJ1-5; possible D gene TRBD1, 5 bases. V lost 4 bases to trimming and J lost 3 bases, with 11 bases between them. The CDR3 totals 14 residues. CDR1 SGHNT and CDR2 YYREEE come from the germline V gene (reference sequence). The DNA of the CDR3 is TGTGCCAGCAGCAACGGGGGTGTCAATCAGCCCCAGCATTTT. It yields the protein CASSNGGVNQPQHF. Using reference TRBV5-4 and TRBJ1-5 for the parts outside the CDR3, the full variable domain is ETGVTQSPTHLIKTRGQQVTLRCSSQSGHNTVSWYQQALGQGPQFIFQYYREEENGRGNFPPRFSGLQFPNYSSELNVNALELDDSALYLCASSNGGVNQPQHFGDGTRLSIL.

This sequence joins TRBV3-1 (or the pseudogene TRBV3-2) and TRBJ2-3; D may be TRBD2 (7 bases). The CDR3 covers 16 residues. With 5 bases removed from V and 2 bases from J, the gap between germline ends came to 17 bases. Per germline, CDR1 LGHDT and CDR2 YNNKEL (reference sequence). This CDR3 reads CASSSMGGAVTDTQYF. In nucleotides, the CDR3 is TGTGCCAGCAGCTCCATGGGGGGGGCTGTCACAGATACGCAGTATTTT.

The V gene is TRBV30, the J gene TRBJ2-5, with 9 bases fitting TRBD2. Per the germline V gene, CDR1 is GTSNPN and CDR2 is SVGIG (reference sequence). The CDR3 contains 18 residues. The junction had 15 bases not matched to a gene; V was cut back by 0 bases and J by 4 bases. The CDR3 reads CAWSVQGSGGSRGETQYF. DNA of the CDR3: TGTGCCTGGAGTGTACAAGGTAGCGGGGGTTCCCGGGGAGAGACCCAGTACTTC.

The CDR3 region is CASSADSLFYNEQFF. CDR3 sequence (DNA): TGTGCCAGTAGTGCCGACAGTTTATTCTACAATGAGCAGTTCTTC. V is TRBV19 and J is TRBJ2-1; D might be TRBD1 (5 bases). The CDR3 is made up of 15 amino acids. Deletions cut 5 bases from V and 3 bases from J, with 14 bases between. In germline, CDR1 is LNHDA, CDR2 SQIVND (reference sequence). Full variable domain (outside the CDR3, taken from reference TRBV19 and TRBJ2-1): DGGITQSPKYLFRKEGQNVTLSCEQNLNHDAMYWYRQDPGQGLRLIYYSQIVNDFQKGDIAEGYSVSREKKESFPLTVTSAQKNPTAFYLCASSADSLFYNEQFFGPGTRLTVL.

This chain joins TRBV11-3 and TRBJ2-2; 9 positions agree with TRBD2. The germline gives CDR1 SGHNT, CDR2 YENEEA. The CDR3 is 16 amino acids. V shed 5 bases, J shed 4 bases, and the junction held 8 bases outside the gene matches. CDR3 loop: CASSHVAGDLTGELFF. For the CDR3, the DNA is TGTGCCAGCAGCCACGTAGCGGGGGACCTCACCGGGGAGCTGTTTTTT.

J is TRBJ2-5 and V is TRBV7-9; 7 bases line up with TRBD2. The CDR3 extends over 15 amino acids. The germline V gene has CDR1 SEHNR and CDR2 FQNEAQ (reference sequence). Unmatched junction bases numbered 8, after V lost 2 bases and J lost 5 bases. The CDR3 sequence is CASSLRWEGRETQYF. CDR3 coding DNA: TGTGCCAGCAGCTTACGGTGGGAGGGGAGGGAGACCCAGTACTTC.

The table lists this clone with many counts. This sequence joins TRBV12-5 and TRBJ1-5, with D hard to call. The ends were cut back, 0 bases at V and 1 base at J, with 10 bases in the middle. The CDR3 has 16 residues. Looked up from germline, CDR1 is LGHNT and CDR2 is FRNRAP. The CDR3 DNA is TGTGCTAGTGGTTTGGTATATGGGCAGAGCAATCAGCCCCAGCATTTT. Amino acid sequence: CASGLVYGQSNQPQHF. Looking up the rest from reference TRBV12-5 and TRBJ1-5 gives the full variable domain: DARVTQTPRHKVTEMGQEVTMRCQPILGHNTVFWYRQTMMQGLELLAYFRNRAPLDDSGMPKDRFSAEMPDATLATLKIQPSEPRDSAVYFCASGLVYGQSNQPQHFGDGTRLSIL.

V usage is TRBV10-3 and J usage is TRBJ2-1; 8 bases are shared with TRBD2. This CDR3 contains 12 residues. Trimming cost V 4 bases and J 8 bases; bases outside gene matches: 1. In germline, CDR1 is ENHRY, CDR2 SYGVKD. The CDR3 sequence: CAISGAGDEQFF. CDR3 sequence (DNA): TGTGCCATCAGTGGAGCGGGGGATGAGCAGTTCTTC.

This clone was found a few times. The chain carries TRBV5-1 and TRBJ1-2, with 12 bases identical to TRBD1. CDR1 SGHRS and CDR2 YFSETQ come from the germline V gene. J lost 10 bases, V lost 4 bases, and 5 bases had no gene match. The CDR3 covers 13 residues. The CDR3 reads CASSPGTGGDYTF. The CDR3 DNA reads TGCGCCAGCAGCCCCGGGACAGGGGGCGACTACACCTTC.

J is TRBJ2-7 and V is TRBV5-1, with D possibly matching TRBD1 (5 bases). V was pared by 3 bases and J by 0 bases, with 13 bases between. In germline, CDR1 is SGHRS, CDR2 YFSETQ. The CDR3 consists of 15 residues. CDR3 region: CASSSVSGSSYEQYF. The DNA for the CDR3 is TGCGCCAGCAGCTCGGTCTCAGGGTCCTCCTACGAGCAGTACTTC.

Concerning this clone itself: At the DNA level, this CDR3 is encoded by other sequences in the same sample as well. The rearrangement joins TRBV18 to TRBJ2-7, with a tentative D call TRBD2 (7 bases). Germline CDR1 KGHSH, CDR2 LQKENI. The CDR3 totals 15 residues. Trimming removed 0 bases from V and 2 bases from J, with 11 bases in between. The CDR3 spells CASSPPAGAAYEQYF. The DNA of the CDR3 is TGTGCCAGCTCACCACCGGCGGGGGCCGCCTACGAGCAGTACTTC. Based on the CDR3 plus reference TRBV18 and TRBJ2-7, the full variable domain is NAGVMQNPRHLVRRRGQEARLRCSPMKGHSHVYWYRQLPEEGLKFMVYLQKENIIDESGMPKERFSAEFPKEGPSILRIQQVVRGDSAAYFCASSPPAGAAYEQYFGPGTRLTVT.

The V and J genes are TRBV11-2 and TRBJ2-4; the match to TRBD1 covers 7 bases. Trimming cost V 4 bases and J 0 bases; bases outside gene matches: 3. The CDR3 runs to 15 residues. Per the germline V gene, CDR1 is SGHAT and CDR2 is FQNNGV. CDR3 bases: TGTGCCAGCAGCTCGGGACAGCTAGCCAAAAACATTCAGTACTTC. Translated: CASSSGQLAKNIQYF.

This clone was observed a handful of times. CDR3 residues: CASTLLLGRDEQYF. Written as DNA, the CDR3 is TGTGCCAGCACCCTACTCCTCGGGAGGGACGAGCAGTACTTC. The chain couples TRBV7-8 to TRBJ2-7; 8 bases are a match to TRBD2. The V gene's germline CDR1 is SGHVS and CDR2 FQNEAQ. The ends lost 7 bases at V and 5 bases at J; junction bases unmatched: 10. This CDR3 spans 14 amino acids.

CDR3: CASSPSGADTQYF. For the CDR3, the DNA is TGTGCCAGCAGCCCCTCAGGGGCAGATACGCAGTATTTT. The chain joins TRBV3-1 (or the pseudogene TRBV3-2) to TRBJ2-3; TRBD1 might be the D (6 bases). V was trimmed by 4 bases and J by 4 bases, leaving 9 bases between them. Germline values: CDR1 LGHDT, CDR2 YNNKEL (reference sequence). This CDR3 is built from 13 residues.

The CDR3 coding sequence is TGTGCCAGTATTAGACCGGGACAGGGTAGGAATGAGCAGTTCTTC. This encodes CASIRPGQGRNEQFF. The rearrangement joins TRBV19 to TRBJ2-1; TRBD1 aligns across 9 bases. CDR3 length: 15 residues. CDR1 is LNHDA, CDR2 SQIVND, per germline (reference sequence). V lost 7 bases to trimming and J lost 7 bases; unmatched junction nucleotides: 11.

This chain connects TRBV6-1 to TRBJ1-3; D is unclear. V was trimmed by 0 bases and J by 4 bases, leaving 4 bases between them. The germline CDR1 and CDR2 sequences are MNHNS and SASEGT. This CDR3 region has 13 residues. The CDR3 nucleotides read TGTGCCAGCAGTGAAGCCCGGGGAAACACCATATATTTT. Residues: CASSEARGNTIYF.

V and J are TRBV19 and TRBJ2-2; TRBD2 aligns across 7 bases. The CDR3 runs 19 residues. CDR1 and CDR2 from the germline V gene are LNHDA and SQIVND (reference sequence). V gave up 7 bases and J gave up 5 bases; unmatched junction bases: 22. The CDR3 region is CASTLLGRGGIGGTGELFF. The CDR3 DNA sequence: TGTGCCAGTACTCTATTGGGGAGGGGCGGGATAGGAGGAACCGGGGAGCTGTTTTTT. The full variable domain, completed using reference TRBV19 and TRBJ2-2, is DGGITQSPKYLFRKEGQNVTLSCEQNLNHDAMYWYRQDPGQGLRLIYYSQIVNDFQKGDIAEGYSVSREKKESFPLTVTSAQKNPTAFYLCASTLLGRGGIGGTGELFFGEGSRLTVL.

This chain uses TRBV24-1 with TRBJ1-5; 7 bases map to TRBD1. Germline V gene lookup returns CDR1 KGHDR and CDR2 SFDVKD. Trimming removed 7 bases from V and 0 bases from J; junction bases left unmatched: 11. The CDR3 spans 17 residues. The CDR3 spells CATSGQGGSHSNQPQHF. The CDR3 coding sequence is TGTGCCACCAGCGGCCAGGGGGGATCTCATAGCAATCAGCCCCAGCATTTT.

The chain employs TRBV19 and TRBJ2-7, with 8 bases identical to TRBD2. Trimming cost V 2 bases and J 0 bases; bases outside gene matches: 3. The germline V gene encodes CDR1 LNHDA and CDR2 SQIVND (reference sequence). This CDR3 comprises 15 residues. In nucleotides, the CDR3 is TGTGCCAGTAGTATAAAGGCGGGGGGCTCCTACGAGCAGTACGTC. This translates into CASSIKAGGSYEQYV.

The rearrangement joins TRBV30 to TRBJ1-2; 8 bases line up with TRBD1. V shed 6 bases, J shed 2 bases, and the junction held 2 bases outside the gene matches. Germline lookup yields CDR1 GTSNPN and CDR2 SVGIG (reference sequence). This CDR3 is built from 12 residues. The CDR3 loop is CACRTGNYGYTF. In DNA, the CDR3 is TGTGCCTGCCGGACAGGGAACTATGGCTACACCTTC.

V is TRBV11-2 and J is TRBJ2-3, with TRBD2 identical over 8 bases. CDR1 and CDR2 from the germline V gene are SGHAT and FQNNGV. The junction had 10 bases not matched to a gene; V was cut back by 5 bases and J by 3 bases. The CDR3 runs 16 residues. CDR3 nucleotide sequence: TGTGCCAGCAGCCCACAGTACGGGGGGGGTACAGATACGCAGTATTTT. This sequence encodes CASSPQYGGGTDTQYF. Filled out from reference TRBV11-2 and TRBJ2-3, the complete variable domain reads EAGVAQSPRYKIIEKRQSVAFWCNPISGHATLYWYQQILGQGPKLLIQFQNNGVVDDSQLPKDRFSAERLKGVDSTLKIQPAKLEDSAVYLCASSPQYGGGTDTQYFGPGTRLTVL.

The gene calls are TRBV5-1 and TRBJ1-3, with 9 bases fitting TRBD1. The V segment lost 4 bases and the J segment 1 base; nucleotides outside the gene matches: 3. CDR1 is SGHRS, CDR2 YFSETQ, per germline. The CDR3 contains 15 residues. In DNA form, the CDR3 reads TGCGCCAGCAGCCCCGGGACAGGGTCTGGAAACACCATATATTTT. It yields the protein CASSPGTGSGNTIYF.

V is TRBV19 and J is TRBJ2-3, with D unclear. The V gene lost 2 bases and the J gene lost 2 bases, with 8 bases spanning the gap. The V gene's germline CDR1 is LNHDA and CDR2 SQIVND (reference sequence). The CDR3 is 14 residues long. The DNA of the CDR3 is TGTGCCAGTAGTATAAGTTACATCACAGATACGCAGTATTTT. It translates to CASSISYITDTQYF.

This rearrangement joins TRBV3-1 (or the pseudogene TRBV3-2) to TRBJ1-2; D uncertain. CDR3 length: 14 residues. The ends were cut back, 4 bases at V and 4 bases at J, with 13 bases in the middle. Per the germline V gene, CDR1 is LGHDT and CDR2 is YNNKEL (reference sequence). The DNA for the CDR3 is TGTGCCAGCAGCCCAAGTGGAGCCACCTATGGCTACACCTTC. It specifies CASSPSGATYGYTF.

A single count supports this clone. This chain links TRBV19 with TRBJ1-2; 10 nucleotides align to TRBD1. Unmatched junction bases numbered 11, after V lost 5 bases and J lost 8 bases. The CDR3 totals 15 residues. The germline V gene has CDR1 LNHDA and CDR2 SQIVND (reference sequence). CDR3 sequence (DNA): TGTGCCAGTAGTGAAACCGGGACAGGGGTTTACGGCTACACCTTC. Protein product: CASSETGTGVYGYTF.

The chain is built from TRBV10-3 and TRBJ1-1; D perhaps matches TRBD1 (5 bases). The CDR3 loop spans 12 amino acids. CDR1 is ENHRY, CDR2 SYGVKD, per germline. The V end lost 9 bases, the J end lost 3 bases, and 11 bases lay between the germline ends. Written as DNA, the CDR3 is TGTGCCATACAGGCGGTGGACACTGAAGCTTTCTTT. It encodes CAIQAVDTEAFF.

The chain has TRBV11-3 and TRBJ2-3; 8 bases are shared with TRBD1. The CDR3 consists of 14 residues. The V gene end was trimmed by 5 bases and the J gene end by 5 bases; junction bases not matched to a gene: 6. From germline, CDR1 is SGHNT and CDR2 YENEEA. CDR3 protein: CASSGQGIGDTQYF. The CDR3 DNA is TGTGCCAGCAGCGGACAGGGAATAGGAGATACGCAGTATTTT.